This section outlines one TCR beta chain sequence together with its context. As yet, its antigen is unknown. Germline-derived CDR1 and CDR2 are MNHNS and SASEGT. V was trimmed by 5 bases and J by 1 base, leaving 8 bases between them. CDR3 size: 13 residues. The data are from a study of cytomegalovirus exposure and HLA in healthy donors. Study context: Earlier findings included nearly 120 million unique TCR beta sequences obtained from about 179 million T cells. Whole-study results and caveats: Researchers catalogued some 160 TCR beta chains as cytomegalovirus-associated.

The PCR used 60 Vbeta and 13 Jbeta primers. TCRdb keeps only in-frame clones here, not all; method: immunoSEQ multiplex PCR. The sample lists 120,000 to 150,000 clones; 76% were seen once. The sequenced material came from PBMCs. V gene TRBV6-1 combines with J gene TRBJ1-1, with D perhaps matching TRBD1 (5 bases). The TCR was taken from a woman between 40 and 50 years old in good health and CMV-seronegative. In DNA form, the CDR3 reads TGTGCCAGCAGTTTGACAGAGAACACTGAAGCTTTCTTT. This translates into CASSLTENTEAFF.